The clone carrying this T cell receptor beta chain has more than one count but fewer than ten. Only in-frame clones appear in the TCRdb table, and some are missing; sequencing was by immunoSEQ multiplex PCR. Among under 250,000 clones listed, about 82% were seen once. CDR1 and CDR2 from the germline V gene are MNHEY and SMNVEV (reference sequence). Trimming removed 3 bases at V and 7 bases at J, with 10 bases between. The CDR3 is made up of 14 amino acids. This specimen belongs to a study of blood T cell repertoires in COVID-19. Whole-study context: Material from acute and convalescent COVID-19 was sourced from the United States, Italy and Spain.

This chain joins TRBV27 and TRBJ1-6; D is undetermined. This clonotype was sampled from a man over 45 with COVID-19, enrolled during active disease. The specimen sequenced was peripheral blood. In nucleotides, the CDR3 is TGTGCCAGCAGTTTGGGCCAGACGAATTCACCCCTCCACTTT. Translated, it gives CASSLGQTNSPLHF.